These 11 T cell receptor beta chains were all obtained from the same sample, sequenced in a study of blood T cell repertoires in COVID-19. Repertoires were generated with immunoSEQ multiplex PCR, while TCRdb's copy carries only in-frame clones and drops some. Of 100,000 or so clones in the sample, approximately 69% were seen once. Sequencing was performed on peripheral blood. All receptors derive from a man older than 75 with acute or convalescent COVID-19.

This clone came up once. The CDR3 loop is CASSLQGPGNTEAFF. The CDR3 nucleotides are TGTGCCAGCAGCCTTCAGGGTCCCGGGAACACTGAAGCTTTCTTT. V gene TRBV5-4 combines with J gene TRBJ1-1; possibly TRBD1 for D (5 bases). Trimming removed 4 bases at V and 1 base at J, with 14 bases between. The CDR3 totals 15 residues. CDR1 SGHNT and CDR2 YYREEE come from the germline V gene (reference sequence).

This chain links TRBV10-3 with TRBJ2-7, with a tentative D call TRBD2 (5 bases). Between the trimmed V and J ends, which lost 3 bases and 6 bases, there was a span of 12 bases. CDR1 ENHRY and CDR2 SYGVKD come from the germline V gene. This CDR3 spans 13 amino acids. CDR3 in DNA: TGTGCCATCAGTGAAACTAGAGTCTCCGAGCAGTACTTC. Translated: CAISETRVSEQYF.

This clone has more than one count but fewer than ten. The chain has TRBV6-6 and TRBJ1-1, with no clear D. Per the germline V gene, CDR1 is MNHNY and CDR2 is SVGAGI (reference sequence). Trimming took 5 bases from V and 5 from J, leaving 18 bases between them. The CDR3 is 15 residues long. The CDR3 protein is CASSPWRTSGTEAFF. The CDR3 DNA follows: TGTGCCAGCAGTCCCTGGCGGACCTCGGGGACTGAAGCTTTCTTT.

In this sample, this clone turned up once. The chain is built from TRBV2 and TRBJ2-7, with TRBD2 matching over 9 bases. This CDR3 region has 16 residues. Trimming cost V 4 bases and J 4 bases; bases outside gene matches: 11. The V gene's germline CDR1 is SNHLY and CDR2 FYNNEI. The CDR3 DNA is TGTGCCAGCAGTGGTGGTAGCGGGAGACTTGCGTACGAGCAGTACTTC. It yields the protein CASSGGSGRLAYEQYF.

J is TRBJ1-6 and V is TRBV25-1; no reliable D call. CDR1 and CDR2 (germline): MGHDK, SYGVNS. V lost 3 bases and J lost 4, with 10 bases in between. The CDR3 runs to 15 residues. The CDR3: CASSDSAVYNSPLHF. In DNA form, the CDR3 reads TGTGCCAGCAGTGATTCCGCAGTTTATAATTCACCCCTCCACTTT.

The chain is built from TRBV5-1 and TRBJ2-3, with 12 bases identical to TRBD2. J lost 3 bases, V lost 6 bases, and 2 bases had no gene match. Germline CDR1 SGHRS, CDR2 YFSETQ. CDR3 length equals 14 residues. The CDR3 spells CASTGTSGTDTQYF. Here the CDR3 DNA reads TGCGCCAGCACCGGGACTAGCGGGACAGATACGCAGTATTTT.

The V and J genes are TRBV11-3 and TRBJ2-5; the match to TRBD2 covers 7 bases. This CDR3 contains 15 residues. Germline V CDR1 and CDR2: SGHNT, YENEEA. Unmatched junction bases numbered 10, after V lost 4 bases and J lost 5 bases. The DNA of the CDR3 is TGTGCCAGCAGCTCCGGACTAGGGCTAGGCGAGACCCAGTACTTC. The encoded protein is CASSSGLGLGETQYF. Full variable domain (missing parts from reference TRBV11-3 and TRBJ2-5): EAGVVQSPRYKIIEKKQPVAFWCNPISGHNTLYWYLQNLGQGPELLIRYENEEAVDDSQLPKDRFSAERLKGVDSTLKIQPAELGDSAVYLCASSSGLGLGETQYFGPGTRLLVL.

This clone was seen a handful of times. Written as DNA, the CDR3 is TGTGCCAGCAGAACTGGACAGGCGGTGGGGGAAAAACTGTTTTTT. Translation gives CASRTGQAVGEKLFF. V gene TRBV6-5 combines with J gene TRBJ1-4, with 7 bases that match TRBD1. Germline trimming cut 6 bases from V and 8 bases from J; bases unmatched to any gene: 12. The germline CDR1 and CDR2 sequences are MNHEY and SVGAGI. This CDR3 contains 15 residues.

This clone occurred once. The rearrangement links TRBV5-4 to TRBJ2-5; tentative D call: TRBD1 (6 bases). Germline loops: CDR1 SGHNT, CDR2 YYREEE (reference sequence). V was clipped by 1 base and J by 2 bases, with 12 bases between them. The CDR3 is 15 residues long. CDR3 sequence (DNA): TGTGCCAGCAGCTTGCCTACAGGGTCACAAGAGACCCAGTACTTC. Residues: CASSLPTGSQETQYF.

V usage is TRBV5-5 and J usage is TRBJ1-4; 10 bases map to TRBD1. This CDR3 comprises 15 residues. J lost 7 bases, V lost 4 bases, and 7 bases had no gene match. The V gene's germline CDR1 is SGHKS and CDR2 YYEKEE (reference sequence). CDR3 sequence (DNA): TGTGCCAGCAGCACCGGGACAGGGGAACGTGAAAAACTGTTTTTT. Amino acid sequence: CASSTGTGEREKLFF. Using reference TRBV5-5 and TRBJ1-4 for the parts outside the CDR3, the full variable domain is DAGVTQSPTHLIKTRGQQVTLRCSPISGHKSVSWYQQVLGQGPQFIFQYYEKEERGRGNFPDRFSARQFPNYSSELNVNALLLGDSALYLCASSTGTGEREKLFFGSGTQLSVL.

This CDR3 reads CASTSPTASNQPQHF. Written as DNA, the CDR3 is TGTGCCAGCACTTCGCCTACCGCCAGCAATCAGCCCCAGCATTTT. The V call is TRBV28, the J call TRBJ1-5, with D hard to call. There are 15 residues in the CDR3. Trimming took off 7 bases at V and 1 base at J, with 14 bases between the two ends. Germline-derived CDR1 and CDR2 are MDHEN and SYDVKM.